The T cell receptor (beta chain) described here comes from a study of blood T cell repertoires in COVID-19. Across the whole study: Researchers got acute and convalescent COVID-19 samples from the United States, Italy and Spain. From T cells, B-cell-depleted T cells, or PBMCs came the material, which was cDNA or gDNA.

Sequencing was performed with immunoSEQ multiplex PCR; in TCRdb, only in-frame clones are kept and a portion is missing. Counted here are around 160,000 clones, about 86% occurring once; the ten biggest clones make up about 8.2%. This CDR3 spans 14 amino acids. The ends were cut back, 5 bases at V and 1 base at J, with 11 bases in the middle. CDR1 and CDR2 from the germline V gene are LNHDA and SQIVND (reference sequence). This clonotype was sampled from a man between 60 and 75 years old with acute or convalescent COVID-19. The chain couples TRBV19 to TRBJ1-1; perhaps TRBD1 as D (5 bases). The sequenced sample consisted of peripheral blood. The CDR3 loop is CASSRRVSNTEAFF. CDR3 DNA sequence: TGTGCCAGTAGTCGCAGGGTATCGAACACTGAAGCTTTCTTT.